The 14 T cell receptor beta chains below come from one sample, sequenced in a study of T cell repertoires in aging, cancer and after chemotherapy. Peripheral blood genomic DNA, not sorted cells or RNA, was the template. A mixed TRB-A/B primer pool amplified rearranged TRB by multiplex touch-down PCR. TCRdb redid the calling of the multiplex PCR reads with MiXCR, one entry per CDR3 protein. The table shows about 1,000 distinct CDR3 sequences, with around 30% occurring only once. The source material was blood. The receptors come from a human donor with a solid tumor.

On this clonotype: This may come from a read error, since a much larger clone is one base off. V usage is TRBV30 and J usage is TRBJ1-6; D not certain. V gave up 7 bases and J gave up 10 bases, with 23 bases separating them. The germline V gene has CDR1 GTSNPN and CDR2 SVGIG (reference sequence). The CDR3 is 15 amino acids. The CDR3 protein is CASPLGNRKSSPLHF. As DNA, the CDR3 is TGTGCCTCCCCACTCGGGAACAGAAAAAGCTCACCCCTCCACTTT.

The rearrangement joins TRBV7-3 to TRBJ1-1; D is unclear. V lost 1 base to trimming and J lost 0 bases, with 3 bases between them. The germline V gene has CDR1 SGHTA and CDR2 FQGTGA. The CDR3 runs to 13 residues. CDR3 sequence: CASSLMVNTEAFF. CDR3 bases: TGTGCCAGCAGCTTAATGGTGAACACTGAAGCTTTCTTT.

This clonotype is labeled as medium-sized. The chain couples TRBV7-9 to TRBJ2-7, with a tentative D call TRBD1 (6 bases). V dropped 5 bases and J dropped 2 bases, with 16 bases sitting between them. The germline V gene encodes CDR1 SEHNR and CDR2 FQNEAQ (reference sequence). The CDR3 covers 15 residues. CDR3 in amino acids: CASSPWQGRPYEQYF. The CDR3 bases are TGTGCCAGCAGCCCCTGGCAGGGGCGACCCTACGAGCAGTACTTC.

In regard to this clonotype: The junction does not match germline at one end; this may be a read error. This chain joins TRBV5-6 and TRBJ2-7; 12 bases fit TRBD1. The CDR3 runs 14 residues. CDR1 is SGHDT and CDR2 is YYEEEE in the germline V gene. CDR3: CASSIGTGGYKQYF. The CDR3 DNA sequence: TGTGCCAGTAGTATCGGGACAGGGGGCTACAAGCAGTACTTC.

In this sample, this clonotype turned up a few times. The genes are TRBV20-1 and TRBJ1-6; D is perhaps TRBD1 (5 bases). The CDR3 sequence is 19 residues long. CDR1 is DFQATT and CDR2 is SNEGSKA in the germline V gene (reference sequence). V shed 0 bases and J shed 0 bases, with 18 bases lying between them. The CDR3 bases are TGCAGTGCTAGAGAGTGGGATCGGGGGGTTACCTCCTATAATTCACCCCTCCACTTT. This sequence encodes CSAREWDRGVTSYNSPLHF.

J is TRBJ2-1 and V is TRBV7-9; 9 bases are a match to TRBD2. Per germline, CDR1 SEHNR and CDR2 FQNEAQ (reference sequence). Germline trimming cut 1 base from V and 5 bases from J; bases unmatched to any gene: 9. This CDR3 spans 17 amino acids. The CDR3 DNA is TGTGCCAGCAGCTTAGTCGGGCTAGCGGGGATTCACAATGAGCAGTTCTTC. Translating it yields CASSLVGLAGIHNEQFF.

This clonotype is labeled as large (0.1 to 1%). J is TRBJ1-4 and V is TRBV20-1; no reliable D call. This CDR3 is built from 16 residues. The V and J ends lost 1 base and 8 bases respectively, with 20 bases between them. CDR1 is DFQATT, CDR2 SNEGSKA, per germline (reference sequence). The CDR3 DNA follows: TGCAGTGCTAGAGCCCACGCACCATCGGAAGGGGAAAAACTGTTTTTT. Translated, it gives CSARAHAPSEGEKLFF.

This rearrangement joins TRBV7-6 to TRBJ2-1; TRBD2 agrees at 9 bases. The V gene's germline CDR1 is SGHVS and CDR2 FNYEAQ. The CDR3 has 16 amino acids. The ends lost 2 bases at V and 3 bases at J; junction bases unmatched: 5. The CDR3 region has the DNA TGTGCCAGCAGCTTATTTGCGGGAGGGAACTACAATGAGCAGTTCTTC. Its protein product is CASSLFAGGNYNEQFF.

This chain uses TRBV7-9 with TRBJ1-1; the D gene is possibly TRBD1 (5 bases). The germline V and J ends were trimmed by 4 bases and 2 bases, with 11 bases remaining between them. Looked up from germline, CDR1 is SEHNR and CDR2 is FQNEAQ (reference sequence). This CDR3 comprises 14 residues. This CDR3 is CASSSDTGNTEAFF. The CDR3 coding sequence is TGTGCCAGCAGCTCAGATACAGGAAACACTGAAGCTTTCTTT. Looking up the rest from reference TRBV7-9 and TRBJ1-1 gives the full variable domain: DTGVSQNPRHKITKRGQNVTFRCDPISEHNRLYWYRQTLGQGPEFLTYFQNEAQLEKSRLLSDRFSAERPKGSFSTLEIQRTEQGDSAMYLCASSSDTGNTEAFFGQGTRLTVV.

This clonotype was found a few times. The chain joins TRBV20-1 to TRBJ2-1; 9 bases map to TRBD2. J was trimmed by 3 bases and V by 5 bases; bases with no gene match: 8. The germline gives CDR1 DFQATT, CDR2 SNEGSKA (reference sequence). The CDR3 totals 15 residues. The CDR3 reads CSAHPGTSRYNEQFF. For the CDR3, the DNA is TGCAGTGCTCATCCCGGGACTAGCCGCTACAATGAGCAGTTCTTC.

This chain joins TRBV29-1 and TRBJ1-4; D is unclear. The V and J ends lost 6 bases and 3 bases respectively, with 8 bases between them. The CDR3 is 12 amino acids. Germline V gene sequence: CDR1 SQVTM, CDR2 ANQGSEA. The CDR3 DNA follows: TGCAGCGTAGCGGGCCCTAATGAAAAACTGTTTTTT. Protein: CSVAGPNEKLFF.

The gene calls are TRBV6-1 and TRBJ2-3, with D unclear. CDR3 length: 14 residues. Trimming left V 6 bases short and J 1 base short, with 11 bases between. Germline V CDR1 and CDR2: MNHNS, SASEGT. The CDR3 nucleotides are TGTGCCAGCAGATCGACATACGGCACAGATACGCAGTATTTT. It translates to CASRSTYGTDTQYF.

The genes are TRBV20-1 and TRBJ2-1, with D perhaps TRBD1 (5 bases). The ends were cut back, 4 bases at V and 8 bases at J, with 21 bases in the middle. The CDR3 is made up of 15 amino acids. CDR1 and CDR2 (germline): DFQATT, SNEGSKA (reference sequence). The CDR3 region has the DNA TGCAGTGCTATGGACACGATAACTGTTAGGGATGAGCAGTTCTTC. Translated: CSAMDTITVRDEQFF.

The gene calls are TRBV12-3 or TRBV12-4 and TRBJ2-3; 10 nucleotides line up with TRBD1. Trimming at V came to 5 bases and at J to 1 base, leaving 6 bases not matched to a gene. CDR3 length: 16 residues. In nucleotides, the CDR3 is TGTGCCAGCAGTCCTCGGACAGGGGGACGCACAGATACGCAGTATTTT. Translated, it gives CASSPRTGGRTDTQYF.